The 29 T cell receptor beta chains below all came from one sample that was sequenced in a study of cytomegalovirus exposure and HLA in healthy donors. 60 Vbeta and 13 Jbeta primers were used in PCR. The method was immunoSEQ multiplex PCR; TCRdb's version includes in-frame clones alone and lacks a portion of them. This table lists 150,000 to 250,000 clones. The sequencing sample was made of PBMCs. These receptors all stem from a boy aged 5-17 years in good health and CMV-seronegative.

The chain carries TRBV6-1 and TRBJ1-2, with D possibly TRBD1 on 5 matching bases. CDR3 length: 13 residues. Per the germline V gene, CDR1 is MNHNS and CDR2 is SASEGT. Trimming took 5 bases from V and 3 from J, leaving 10 bases between them. In DNA form, the CDR3 reads TGTGCCAGCAGTAGTCAGGGTCACTATGGCTACACCTTC. Its protein is CASSSQGHYGYTF.

The V call is TRBV5-6, the J call TRBJ2-7; D remains ambiguous. Per germline, CDR1 SGHDT and CDR2 YYEEEE. The CDR3 contains 13 residues. With 0 bases removed from V and 6 bases from J, the gap between germline ends came to 10 bases. CDR3 sequence: CASSLVMGREQYF. CDR3 coding DNA: TGTGCCAGCAGCTTGGTAATGGGCCGCGAGCAGTACTTC.

This rearrangement joins TRBV2 to TRBJ2-7, with 10 bases that match TRBD1. CDR1 and CDR2 (germline): SNHLY, FYNNEI. This CDR3 is built from 13 residues. After removal of 6 bases from V and 3 bases from J, the junction contained 2 bases not matched to a gene. CDR3 amino acids: CASRGQGRYEQYF. DNA for the CDR3: TGTGCCAGCAGGGGACAGGGGCGCTACGAGCAGTACTTC.

This chain connects TRBV7-9 to TRBJ1-6; TRBD1 is a possible D gene (6 bases). With 5 bases removed from V and 4 bases from J, the gap between germline ends came to 12 bases. The CDR3 length is 15 residues. CDR1 and CDR2 (germline): SEHNR, FQNEAQ (reference sequence). The CDR3 region has the DNA TGTGCCAGCAGCCCTACAGGGAATTATAATTCACCCCTCCACTTT. Translated: CASSPTGNYNSPLHF.

This chain links TRBV15 with TRBJ2-5, with TRBD2 matching over 9 bases. J was trimmed by 5 bases and V by 8 bases; bases with no gene match: 12. This CDR3 spans 15 amino acids. Germline loops: CDR1 LNHNV, CDR2 YYDKDF (reference sequence). CDR3 in amino acids: CATGDQRGATETQYF. The CDR3 DNA reads TGTGCCACCGGGGATCAGCGGGGGGCGACTGAGACCCAGTACTTC.

V is TRBV11-2 and J is TRBJ1-3; 9 bases are a match to TRBD1. This CDR3 is 17 amino acids long. The germline CDR1 and CDR2 sequences are SGHAT and FQNNGV. The V segment lost 3 bases and the J segment 2 bases; nucleotides outside the gene matches: 8. The CDR3 protein is CASSFTPGTGPGNTIYF. The CDR3 nucleotides are TGTGCCAGCAGCTTCACTCCCGGGACAGGGCCTGGAAACACCATATATTTT.

The V call is TRBV6-1, the J call TRBJ1-6; 8 bases agree with TRBD1. The germline CDR1 and CDR2 sequences are MNHNS and SASEGT. V shed 8 bases and J 10 bases; nucleotides not matched to a gene: 7. This CDR3 region has 13 residues. The CDR3 sequence is CASQTGAGSPLHF. The CDR3 nucleotides are TGTGCCAGCCAGACAGGGGCGGGATCACCCCTCCACTTT.

V is TRBV18 and J is TRBJ2-1; possibly TRBD2 for D (5 bases). This CDR3 region has 15 residues. V was trimmed by 5 bases and J by 0 bases, leaving 11 bases between them. CDR1 is KGHSH, CDR2 LQKENI, per germline. The CDR3 spells CASSSDLPSYNEQFF. CDR3 nucleotide sequence: TGTGCCAGCTCATCGGACTTACCCTCCTACAATGAGCAGTTCTTC.

As concerns this clone: The sample holds other DNA sequences that translate to the same CDR3. V usage is TRBV4-1 and J usage is TRBJ1-6; D unresolved. The CDR3 has 16 residues. Germline assignment: CDR1 MGHRA and CDR2 YSYEKL. V lost 6 bases and J lost 4, with 16 bases in between. In nucleotides, the CDR3 is TGCGCCAGCAGTCTACAGAGGGAACCGTATAATTCACCCCTCCACTTT. As protein: CASSLQREPYNSPLHF.

CDR3 sequence: CASSGRQGNTEAFF. CDR3 sequence (DNA): TGTGCCAGCAGCGGGCGACAGGGCAACACTGAAGCTTTCTTT. The chain carries TRBV9 and TRBJ1-1, with 7 bases matching TRBD1. The V and J ends lost 3 bases and 2 bases, in that order; junction bases with no gene match: 4. The CDR3 runs 14 residues. Germline loops: CDR1 SGDLS, CDR2 YYNGEE.

The chain links TRBV6-1 to TRBJ2-3; a weak D match, TRBD2 (7 bases). Germline-derived CDR1 and CDR2 are MNHNS and SASEGT. This CDR3 has 16 amino acids. Trimming removed 2 bases from V and 1 base from J, with 13 bases in between. Written as DNA, the CDR3 is TGTGCCAGCAGTGAATGGCGGGGGACACGCACAGATACGCAGTATTTT. It translates to CASSEWRGTRTDTQYF.

The chain links TRBV28 to TRBJ1-5; no clear D gene. CDR1 MDHEN and CDR2 SYDVKM come from the germline V gene. This CDR3 comprises 13 residues. Deletions cut 6 bases from V and 3 bases from J, with 9 bases between. The CDR3 nucleotides are TGTGCCAGCAGCCCAGGACTCAATCAGCCCCAGCATTTT. It translates to CASSPGLNQPQHF.

The V and J genes are TRBV13 and TRBJ1-2; possible D gene TRBD1, 5 bases. This CDR3 comprises 14 residues. The V gene's germline CDR1 is PRHDT and CDR2 FYEKMQ (reference sequence). Deletions cut 5 bases from V and 5 bases from J, with 15 bases between. The CDR3 DNA is TGTGCCAGCAGCCGATACGACAGCACTTATGGCTACACCTTC. Protein product: CASSRYDSTYGYTF. Variable domain in full (rest from reference TRBV13 and TRBJ1-2): AAGVIQSPRHLIKEKRETATLKCYPIPRHDTVYWYQQGPGQDPQFLISFYEKMQSDKGSIPDRFSAQQFSDYHSELNMSSLELGDSALYFCASSRYDSTYGYTFGSGTRLTVV.

This chain joins TRBV19 and TRBJ2-6; weak D call: TRBD2 (6 bases). Trimming removed 0 bases at V and 0 bases at J, with 15 bases between. CDR3 length equals 19 residues. Germline lookup yields CDR1 LNHDA and CDR2 SQIVND (reference sequence). In DNA form, the CDR3 reads TGTGCCAGTAGTATAGAATCCGGGCGGGGTTCCTCTGGGGCCAACGTCCTGACTTTC. The encoded protein is CASSIESGRGSSGANVLTF.

V gene TRBV4-1 combines with J gene TRBJ2-6; 7 bases agree with TRBD2. This CDR3 region has 17 residues. The ends lost 9 bases at V and 0 bases at J; junction bases unmatched: 11. Germline CDR1 and CDR2: MGHRA and YSYEKL. The CDR3 here is CARGGEGNYSGANVLTF. Here the CDR3 DNA reads TGCGCCAGGGGAGGGGAAGGAAATTACTCTGGGGCCAACGTCCTGACTTTC.

The CDR3 loop reads CASSPATDSGNTIYF. CDR3 nucleotides: TGTGCCAGCAGCCCTGCAACAGACTCTGGAAACACCATATATTTT. The chain has TRBV7-2 and TRBJ1-3; D gene uncertain. The length of the CDR3 is 15 residues. Germline V gene sequence: CDR1 SGHTA, CDR2 FQGNSA. V dropped 5 bases and J dropped 0 bases, with 11 bases sitting between them. Combining the CDR3 with reference TRBV7-2 and TRBJ1-3 gives the whole variable domain GAGVSQSPSNKVTEKGKDVELRCDPISGHTALYWYRQSLGQGLEFLIYFQGNSAPDKSGLPSDRFSAERTGGSVSTLTIQRTQQEDSAVYLCASSPATDSGNTIYFGEGSWLTVV.

J is TRBJ1-2 and V is TRBV29-1; D call uncertain. V lost 7 bases, J lost 1 base, and 7 bases lay in between. This CDR3 is built from 11 residues. The germline V gene has CDR1 SQVTM and CDR2 ANQGSEA. In DNA form, the CDR3 reads TGCAGCGCCCGACATAACTATGGCTACACCTTC. Its translation: CSARHNYGYTF.

The V gene is TRBV2, the J gene TRBJ1-2, with D possibly TRBD1 on 5 matching bases. The CDR3 is 12 residues long. The germline V and J ends were trimmed by 6 bases and 7 bases, with 12 bases remaining between them. Germline V CDR1 and CDR2: SNHLY, FYNNEI. For the CDR3, the DNA is TGTGCCAGCAGGATCACCGGGGGTGGCTACACCTTC. This gives the protein CASRITGGGYTF.

To note about this clone: The junction differs from germline at one of its ends, possibly a read error. J is TRBJ2-1 and V is TRBV4-2, with TRBD1 identical over 12 bases. Germline values: CDR1 LGHNA, CDR2 YNFKEQ. The CDR3 has 18 residues. CDR3: CASSQVPTRDRGRNWCLF. The CDR3 region has the DNA TGTGCCAGCAGCCAAGTCCCTACCCGGGACAGGGGGCGTAATTGGTGCCTCTTC.

The V call is TRBV7-8, the J call TRBJ2-6, with D tentatively TRBD1 (6 bases). Germline V lookup: CDR1 SGHVS, CDR2 FQNEAQ. CDR3 length equals 15 residues. V lost 6 bases and J lost 0, with 9 bases in between. The CDR3 sequence is CASRAGASGANVLTF. DNA of the CDR3: TGTGCCAGCAGAGCAGGGGCCTCTGGGGCCAACGTCCTGACTTTC. Full variable domain (remainder filled in from reference TRBV7-8 and TRBJ2-6): GAGVSQSPRYKVAKRGQDVALRCDPISGHVSLFWYQQALGQGPEFLTYFQNEAQLDKSGLPSDRFFAERPEGSVSTLKIQRTQQEDSAVYLCASRAGASGANVLTFGAGSRLTVL.

As for this clone: Other nucleotide sequences in the sample specify the same CDR3. The CDR3 sequence is CASSLSGGWEETQYF. In DNA form, the CDR3 reads TGTGCCAGCAGCTTATCGGGGGGTTGGGAAGAGACCCAGTACTTC. V and J are TRBV7-8 and TRBJ2-5; 7 nucleotides line up with TRBD2. Trimming cost V 2 bases and J 3 bases; bases outside gene matches: 6. Per germline, CDR1 SGHVS and CDR2 FQNEAQ. The CDR3 consists of 15 residues.

V gene TRBV7-9 combines with J gene TRBJ2-7; TRBD2 agrees at 14 bases. Trimming cost V 6 bases and J 2 bases; bases outside gene matches: 12. The CDR3 contains 18 residues. The germline gives CDR1 SEHNR, CDR2 FQNEAQ (reference sequence). CDR3 sequence (DNA): TGTGCCAGCAGTTGGACCGGGACTAGCGGGGGCAGGGCCTACGAGCAGTACTTC. Translated, it gives CASSWTGTSGGRAYEQYF.

The chain couples TRBV5-6 to TRBJ2-5, with D possibly being TRBD1 (5 bases). V lost 4 bases to trimming and J lost 5 bases, with 15 bases between them. CDR3 size: 14 residues. Germline V lookup: CDR1 SGHDT, CDR2 YYEEEE. CDR3 sequence: CASSQGLLGETQYF. The DNA for the CDR3 is TGTGCCAGCAGCCAGGGTCTGTTGGGGGAGACCCAGTACTTC.

The chain combines TRBV4-1 with TRBJ1-6, with 7 positions matching TRBD1. With V trimmed by 4 bases and J by 13 bases, 7 bases remained unmatched. The CDR3 sequence is 13 residues long. Germline assignment: CDR1 MGHRA and CDR2 YSYEKL. CDR3 in amino acids: CASSRQGVDPLHF. CDR3 nucleotides: TGCGCCAGCAGCCGACAGGGTGTTGATCCCCTCCACTTT.

The CDR3, as DNA: TGTGCCACCAGCAGGAATCCAAGGACAGGGAATCAGCCCCAGCATTTT. It specifies CATSRNPRTGNQPQHF. The gene calls are TRBV15 and TRBJ1-5, with 8 bases matching TRBD1. The CDR3 is 16 amino acids. V lost 3 bases, J lost 4 bases, and 8 bases stayed unmatched. Germline loops: CDR1 LNHNV, CDR2 YYDKDF (reference sequence).

The J gene is TRBJ2-7, the V gene TRBV6-1, with TRBD2 matching 11 bases. The CDR3 covers 14 residues. V trimming: 7 bases; J trimming: 2 bases; junction bases outside the gene matches: 4. Germline lookup yields CDR1 MNHNS and CDR2 SASEGT. The CDR3 DNA is TGTGCCAGCACTAGCGGGGGGTCCCCCTACGAGCAGTACTTC. It specifies CASTSGGSPYEQYF.

The genes are TRBV6-5 and TRBJ2-1; no clear D. The germline V gene has CDR1 MNHEY and CDR2 SVGAGI. V was cut by 0 bases and J by 10 bases, with 10 bases left in between. The length of the CDR3 is 13 residues. CDR3 sequence (DNA): TGTGCCAGCAGTTACTCGCCCAGTGGCGAGCAGTTCTTC. This sequence encodes CASSYSPSGEQFF.

With regard to this clone: The conserved final phenylalanine or tryptophan is absent from the CDR3, which likely points to a read error. The J gene is TRBJ1-2, the V gene TRBV5-1; 10 bases are a match to TRBD1. J gave up 0 bases and V 4 bases, and 12 bases lay outside the gene matches. Germline V gives CDR1 SGHRS, CDR2 YFSETQ. The CDR3 has 18 residues. As DNA, the CDR3 is TGCGCCAGCAGCCGGACCGCGGGACAGGGGACTACTAACTATGGCTACACCTCC. This gives the protein CASSRTAGQGTTNYGYTS.

The rearrangement uses TRBV28 and TRBJ1-6; D is uncertain. CDR1 and CDR2 from the germline V gene are MDHEN and SYDVKM. V lost 3 bases, J lost 8 bases, and 8 bases lay in between. The CDR3 has 13 residues. CDR3 DNA: TGTGCCAGCAGTTTGGGTAGCTATTCACCCCTCCACTTT. The encoded protein is CASSLGSYSPLHF.